These T cell receptor beta chains were read from a single sample in a study of blood T cell repertoires in COVID-19. Assay: immunoSEQ multiplex PCR; the TCRdb copy retains only in-frame clones and omits some. The sample carries 250,000 to 350,000 clones, roughly 88% recorded once. The sample consisted of peripheral blood. These receptors were obtained from a human donor with COVID-19, enrolled during active disease. The donor label of this sample is uncertain. The CDR3 runs from the conserved cysteine through the conserved F or W. D genes are given only for firm matches. Some rows have no size entry. The others give once, few or many, or a class for an expanded clone.

j_call	clone_size	d_call	v_call	cdr3_aa	cdr3_nt
TRBJ2-7	NA	TRBD1	TRBV4-1	CASSTRQGEYEQYF	TGCGCCAGCAGCACCCGACAGGGGGAGTACGAGCAGTACTTC
TRBJ1-5	few	NA	TRBV7-9	CASSLGDTNQPQHF	TGTGCCAGCAGCTTAGGGGACACCAATCAGCCCCAGCATTTT
TRBJ2-1	NA	NA	TRBV7-9	CATLPGNSYNEQFF	TGTGCCACCCTTCCCGGGAACTCCTACAATGAGCAGTTCTTC
TRBJ2-7	NA	NA	TRBV5-5	CASSPWTSYEQYF	TGTGCCAGCAGCCCTTGGACTTCCTACGAGCAGTACTTC
TRBJ1-1	few	NA	TRBV6-5	CASSRDTEAFF	TGTGCCAGCAGTCGGGACACTGAAGCTTTCTTT
TRBJ2-3	NA	TRBD1	TRBV5-1	CASRGTGGTDTQYF	TGCGCCAGCAGGGGGACAGGGGGCACAGATACGCAGTATTTT
TRBJ1-6	NA	NA	TRBV28	CASSFPDSTLHF	TGTGCCAGCAGTTTCCCGGACAGTACCCTCCACTTT
TRBJ1-5	NA	NA	TRBV6-6	CASSTGTTGNQPQHF	TGTGCCAGCAGTACCGGGACTACCGGCAATCAGCCCCAGCATTTT
TRBJ2-1	NA	TRBD2	TRBV23-1	CASSQTGTSGRVVWNEQFF	TGCGCCAGCAGTCAGACCGGGACTAGCGGGAGGGTGGTGTGGAATGAGCAGTTCTTC
TRBJ2-1	NA	TRBD1	TRBV6-1	CASSEGTGTYNEQFF	TGTGCCAGCAGTGAAGGGACAGGGACTTACAATGAGCAGTTCTTC
TRBJ1-2	NA	NA	TRBV6-1	CASSERGQGANYGYTF	TGTGCCAGCAGTGAAAGGGGCCAGGGTGCTAACTATGGCTACACCTTC
TRBJ2-1	NA	TRBD2	TRBV9	CASSVSGNYNEQFF	TGTGCCAGCAGCGTGAGCGGGAACTACAATGAGCAGTTCTTC
TRBJ2-7	NA	TRBD1	TRBV18	CASSPRTGDYEQYF	TGTGCCAGCTCACCTAGGACAGGGGACTACGAGCAGTACTTC
TRBJ1-6	NA	NA	TRBV6-5	CATGRQGSPLHF	TGTGCCACGGGGAGGCAGGGTTCACCCCTCCACTTT
TRBJ1-6	NA	TRBD1	TRBV13	CASGDRELPNSPLHF	TGTGCCAGTGGTGACAGGGAACTTCCAAATTCACCCCTCCACTTT
TRBJ2-7	NA	TRBD1	TRBV28	CASSLRDRDYEQYF	TGTGCCAGCAGTTTACGGGACAGGGACTACGAGCAGTACTTC
TRBJ1-1	NA	NA	TRBV7-9	CASSSRGGVMNTEAFF	TGTGCCAGCAGCTCTAGGGGGGGAGTAATGAACACTGAAGCTTTCTTT
TRBJ2-1	NA	TRBD2	TRBV7-2	CASREDAGAGNEQFF	TGTGCCAGCAGAGAAGACGCGGGAGCGGGGAATGAGCAGTTCTTC
TRBJ2-3	NA	NA	TRBV21-1	CASSTGTRKCTDTQYF	TGTGCCAGCAGCACCGGGACTAGGAAGTGCACAGATACGCAGTATTTT
TRBJ1-5	NA	NA	TRBV29-1	CSVEVTGESNQPQHF	TGCAGCGTTGAAGTAACGGGGGAGAGCAATCAGCCCCAGCATTTT
TRBJ1-1	NA	NA	TRBV3-1/TRBV3-2	CASSSNRDTEAFF	TGTGCCAGCAGCTCAAACCGGGACACTGAAGCTTTCTTT
TRBJ1-2	NA	TRBD1	TRBV5-6	CASSFGQGDGYTF	TGTGCCAGCAGCTTCGGACAGGGGGACGGCTACACCTTC